A single sample is the source of the 31 T cell receptor beta chains below, sequenced in a study of radiation and T cells in renal cell carcinoma (TCRdb year 2020). Taken with the paper, the label for time point translates to: blood 2 weeks post-SBRT. The treatment or condition label for this specimen denotes: 15 Gy SBRT to primary tumor, nephrectomy 4 weeks later. The library was made by the immunoSEQ multiplex PCR assay. TCRdb's version of the immuneACCESS table is confined to in-frame rearrangements and falls short of the full clone set. An unresolved V gene accounts for under half of the shortfall where checked; the remainder is of unknown origin. Here the sample has about 130,000 clones; 88% occur a single time. Of the sample, 5% to 6.5% falls within the top ten clones. Material: blood, obtained from a patient whose treatment included radiotherapy and nephrectomy. The receptors were gathered from a woman in her sixties or seventies with renal cell carcinoma.

V gene TRBV5-1 combines with J gene TRBJ1-1, with 7 bases aligning to TRBD1. The ends lost 0 bases at V and 7 bases at J; junction bases unmatched: 9. The CDR3 contains 15 residues. Per the germline V gene, CDR1 is SGHRS and CDR2 is YFSETQ. This chain's CDR3 is CASSLEIRGQDEAFF. DNA of the CDR3: TGCGCCAGCAGCTTGGAGATAAGGGGGCAAGATGAAGCTTTCTTT.

This clone is a singleton in its sample. The chain combines TRBV7-9 with TRBJ1-2; 7 bases align to TRBD1. The J segment lost 5 bases and the V segment lost 1 base, leaving 10 bases of the junction unmatched. This CDR3 has 16 residues. From germline, CDR1 is SEHNR and CDR2 FQNEAQ (reference sequence). CDR3 residues: CASSLDRTGEVYGYTF. The CDR3 DNA sequence: TGTGCCAGCAGCTTAGACAGGACAGGCGAAGTTTATGGCTACACCTTC.

The chain recombines TRBV19 with TRBJ1-5; TRBD1 agrees at 7 bases. The germline CDR1 and CDR2 sequences are LNHDA and SQIVND (reference sequence). After removal of 0 bases from V and 6 bases from J, the junction contained 14 bases not matched to a gene. This CDR3 region has 18 residues. The CDR3 coding sequence is TGTGCCAGTAGTATAGATCTATACGACAGGGTGTTAGGTCAGCCCCAGCATTTT. It yields the protein CASSIDLYDRVLGQPQHF.

The chain links TRBV5-1 to TRBJ2-1; TRBD1 matches 7 bases. This CDR3 spans 15 amino acids. J lost 4 bases, V lost 0 bases, and 4 bases had no gene match. Germline V gene lookup returns CDR1 SGHRS and CDR2 YFSETQ. This chain's CDR3 is CASSLGPRGYNEQFF. The CDR3 DNA sequence: TGCGCCAGCAGCTTGGGCCCCAGGGGGTACAATGAGCAGTTCTTC.

The chain employs TRBV7-2 and TRBJ1-1; no firm D call. Trimming cost V 5 bases and J 5 bases, with 6 bases left between them. There are 11 residues in the CDR3. Germline V gives CDR1 SGHTA, CDR2 FQGNSA. In DNA form, the CDR3 reads TGTGCCAGCAGCCCCCAAACTGAAGCTTTCTTT. As protein: CASSPQTEAFF.

The chain has TRBV4-1 and TRBJ1-1; 7 bases are a match to TRBD1. The V gene end was trimmed by 4 bases and the J gene end by 2 bases; junction bases not matched to a gene: 4. CDR1 is MGHRA and CDR2 is YSYEKL in the germline V gene. This CDR3 contains 14 residues. For the CDR3, the DNA is TGCGCCAGCAGCCTGGGGACAGCAAACACTGAAGCTTTCTTT. Its translation: CASSLGTANTEAFF.

The chain is built from TRBV5-6 and TRBJ1-1; 9 bases map to TRBD1. The CDR3 sequence is 17 residues long. In germline, CDR1 is SGHDT, CDR2 YYEEEE. The V and J ends lost 3 bases and 5 bases, in that order; junction bases with no gene match: 14. The CDR3 reads CASSYLRDRAVGTEAFF. In DNA, the CDR3 is TGTGCCAGCAGCTACCTCCGGGACAGGGCGGTGGGAACTGAAGCTTTCTTT. The complete variable domain, with remaining parts taken from reference TRBV5-6 and TRBJ1-1, reads DAGVTQSPTHLIKTRGQQVTLRCSPKSGHDTVSWYQQALGQGPQFIFQYYEEEERQRGNFPDRFSGHQFPNYSSELNVNALLLGDSALYLCASSYLRDRAVGTEAFFGQGTRLTVV.

The chain has TRBV19 and TRBJ2-7; D is possibly TRBD1 (6 bases). This CDR3 region has 14 residues. The germline V gene encodes CDR1 LNHDA and CDR2 SQIVND (reference sequence). Trimming cost V 6 bases and J 0 bases, with 12 bases left between them. The CDR3 sequence: CASSAGANSYEQYF. The DNA for the CDR3 is TGTGCCAGTAGCGCAGGGGCGAACTCCTACGAGCAGTACTTC.

The rearrangement uses TRBV6-5 and TRBJ1-1; D unclear. The CDR3 runs 14 residues. CDR1 is MNHEY and CDR2 is SVGAGI in the germline V gene. V shed 5 bases and J shed 5 bases, with 15 bases lying between them. In nucleotides, the CDR3 is TGTGCCAGCAGTCAGTCCGGGAGGAGGACTGAAGCTTTCTTT. This codes for CASSQSGRRTEAFF.

The chain carries TRBV13 and TRBJ1-5; D is possibly TRBD1 (6 bases). Trimming left V 7 bases short and J 2 bases short, with 9 bases between. Germline CDR1 is PRHDT and CDR2 is FYEKMQ (reference sequence). The CDR3 consists of 13 residues. The CDR3 nucleotides are TGTGCCAGCACCAAGGGGGGCAATCAGCCCCAGCATTTT. Translating it yields CASTKGGNQPQHF.

The chain joins TRBV27 to TRBJ1-2; D remains unclear. Trimming removed 0 bases from V and 9 bases from J, with 14 bases in between. The germline CDR1 and CDR2 sequences are MNHEY and SMNVEV (reference sequence). The CDR3 totals 14 residues. The CDR3 region has the DNA TGTGCCAGCAGTTTATCGGCCAGAACCCTTCGCTACACCTTC. This encodes CASSLSARTLRYTF.

This clone occurred a few times. The rearrangement uses TRBV9 and TRBJ1-2; D call uncertain. With 0 bases removed from V and 4 bases from J, the gap between germline ends came to 19 bases. The CDR3 contains 17 residues. Germline values: CDR1 SGDLS, CDR2 YYNGEE. As DNA, the CDR3 is TGTGCCAGCAGCGTAGGGTTGGCAGTCCAAGGCAGCTATGGCTACACCTTC. Translated, it gives CASSVGLAVQGSYGYTF.

The rearrangement uses TRBV6-5 and TRBJ2-7, with 8 bases lining up with TRBD1. The CDR3 covers 15 residues. J lost 3 bases, V lost 1 base, and 5 bases had no gene match. CDR1 and CDR2 (germline): MNHEY, SVGAGI. The CDR3 nucleotides read TGTGCCAGCAGTTACTTCTCAGGACAGGGCTACGAGCAGTACTTC. Its translation: CASSYFSGQGYEQYF.

This rearrangement joins TRBV9 to TRBJ2-7; D uncertain. Germline CDR1 reads SGDLS; CDR2 reads YYNGEE. The CDR3 loop spans 12 amino acids. Trimming shortened V by 1 base and J by 5 bases, and 7 bases separated the two germline ends. In DNA, the CDR3 is TGTGCCAGCAGCGTACAAGGAAACGAGCAGTACTTC. Residues: CASSVQGNEQYF. The complete variable domain, with remaining parts taken from reference TRBV9 and TRBJ2-7, reads DSGVTQTPKHLITATGQRVTLRCSPRSGDLSVYWYQQSLDQGLQFLIQYYNGEERAKGNILERFSAQQFPDLHSELNLSSLELGDSALYFCASSVQGNEQYFGPGTRLTVT.

The table lists this clone with a few counts. The V gene is TRBV13, the J gene TRBJ1-1; no clear D. The V end was cut by 0 bases, the J end by 0 bases, with 8 bases between. This CDR3 contains 15 residues. Germline loops: CDR1 PRHDT, CDR2 FYEKMQ (reference sequence). The CDR3 is CASSLGLSMNTEAFF. The DNA for the CDR3 is TGTGCCAGCAGCTTAGGGTTGAGCATGAACACTGAAGCTTTCTTT.

The chain is built from TRBV7-6 and TRBJ1-5, with TRBD1 as a possible D gene (5 bases). Per the germline V gene, CDR1 is SGHVS and CDR2 is FNYEAQ. This CDR3 comprises 13 residues. V was trimmed by 8 bases and J by 0 bases, leaving 8 bases between them. As DNA, the CDR3 is TGTGCCAGCTTAGGGGTTAGCAATCAGCCCCAGCATTTT. This encodes CASLGVSNQPQHF.

This clone was seen only a few times. The chain uses TRBV9 and TRBJ2-6; D gene unclear. This CDR3 is built from 13 residues. V lost 0 bases, J lost 2 bases, and 0 bases lay in between. CDR1 is SGDLS and CDR2 is YYNGEE in the germline V gene. The CDR3 DNA sequence: TGTGCCAGCAGCGTAGCTGGGGCCAACGTCCTGACTTTC. It translates to CASSVAGANVLTF.

This chain connects TRBV4-1 to TRBJ2-7; TRBD1 aligns across 8 bases. Germline loops: CDR1 MGHRA, CDR2 YSYEKL. V lost 2 bases, J lost 0 bases, and 12 bases stayed unmatched. The CDR3 loop spans 18 amino acids. CDR3 nucleotide sequence: TGCGCCAGCAGCCAAATCATTCCCCGGACAGGGAGCTCCTACGAGCAGTACTTC. Its translation: CASSQIIPRTGSSYEQYF.

The chain employs TRBV30 and TRBJ1-2; perhaps TRBD1 as D (6 bases). The V end lost 5 bases, the J end lost 2 bases, and 6 bases lay between the germline ends. The CDR3 covers 11 residues. Germline V CDR1 and CDR2: GTSNPN, SVGIG (reference sequence). CDR3 sequence (DNA): TGTGCCTGGGGACAGAACTATGGCTACACCTTC. Encoded protein: CAWGQNYGYTF.

The chain employs TRBV7-6 and TRBJ2-3; 7 bases fit TRBD2. Losses at the gene ends were 1 base for V and 0 bases for J; bases not matched to a gene: 4. The CDR3 is 16 residues long. Germline V gene lookup returns CDR1 SGHVS and CDR2 FNYEAQ. CDR3 in amino acids: CASSLGLGGSTDTQYF. In nucleotides, the CDR3 is TGTGCCAGCAGCTTAGGGCTCGGGGGGAGCACAGATACGCAGTATTTT. Using reference TRBV7-6 and TRBJ2-3 for the parts outside the CDR3, the full variable domain is GAGVSQSPRYKVTKRGQDVALRCDPISGHVSLYWYRQALGQGPEFLTYFNYEAQQDKSGLPNDRFSAERPEGSISTLTIQRTEQRDSAMYRCASSLGLGGSTDTQYFGPGTRLTVL.

The V gene is TRBV5-5, the J gene TRBJ1-2; D may be TRBD1 (5 bases). Per the germline V gene, CDR1 is SGHKS and CDR2 is YYEKEE (reference sequence). V was trimmed by 1 base and J by 6 bases, leaving 10 bases between them. The CDR3 spans 13 residues. This CDR3 reads CASSLTGTHGYTF. CDR3 coding DNA: TGTGCCAGCAGCTTGACTGGGACCCATGGCTACACCTTC.

The chain uses TRBV30 and TRBJ1-2; D is unclear. Germline CDR1 is GTSNPN and CDR2 is SVGIG (reference sequence). The CDR3 runs 12 residues. V shed 4 bases and J shed 3 bases, with 9 bases lying between them. In DNA, the CDR3 is TGTGCCTGGATCACGAGCGACTATGGCTACACCTTC. This encodes CAWITSDYGYTF.

This clone was observed a single time. V gene TRBV14 combines with J gene TRBJ2-7; D gene uncertain. Trimming removed 0 bases from V and 0 bases from J, with 9 bases in between. Germline CDR1 and CDR2: SGHDN and FVKESK. The CDR3 has 15 residues. CDR3 region: CASSQERSSSYEQYF. The CDR3 nucleotides read TGTGCCAGCAGCCAAGAACGCTCTAGCTCCTACGAGCAGTACTTC. The entire variable domain, with the rest obtained from reference TRBV14 and TRBJ2-7, is as follows: EAGVTQFPSHSVIEKGQTVTLRCDPISGHDNLYWYRRVMGKEIKFLLHFVKESKQDESGMPNNRFLAERTGGTYSTLKVQPAELEDSGVYFCASSQERSSSYEQYFGPGTRLTVT.

The chain has TRBV5-1 and TRBJ2-3, with D tentatively TRBD1 (5 bases). Trimming removed 0 bases at V and 1 base at J, with 12 bases between. Germline CDR1 and CDR2: SGHRS and YFSETQ. The CDR3 consists of 16 residues. In nucleotides, the CDR3 is TGCGCCAGCAGCTTGGCCCAAGGGGCTCGCACAGATACGCAGTATTTT. Translation: CASSLAQGARTDTQYF.

This clone was recorded only once. The sample has other DNA sequences that encode this CDR3 too. V gene TRBV5-4 combines with J gene TRBJ1-1; D not resolved. Germline loops: CDR1 SGHNT, CDR2 YYREEE (reference sequence). Trimming cost V 0 bases and J 2 bases, with 5 bases left between them. CDR3 length equals 13 residues. The CDR3 here is CASSLGGNTEAFF. In DNA, the CDR3 is TGTGCCAGCAGCTTGGGGGGAAACACTGAAGCTTTCTTT.

The V gene is TRBV30, the J gene TRBJ1-4, with D possibly TRBD1 on 6 matching bases. Germline lookup yields CDR1 GTSNPN and CDR2 SVGIG (reference sequence). Trimming took 3 bases from V and 3 from J, leaving 11 bases between them. CDR3 length: 14 residues. CDR3 sequence: CAWRQGSANEKLFF. The CDR3 DNA reads as TGTGCCTGGAGGCAGGGGTCGGCTAATGAAAAACTGTTTTTT.

The J gene is TRBJ2-3, the V gene TRBV12-5, with a weak D call TRBD2 (5 bases). Trimming removed 3 bases from V and 1 base from J, with 5 bases in between. The CDR3 totals 13 residues. CDR1 is LGHNT and CDR2 is FRNRAP in the germline V gene. As DNA, the CDR3 is TGTGCTAGTGGTTTCGGGGGCACAGATACGCAGTATTTT. As protein: CASGFGGTDTQYF.

The J gene is TRBJ2-1, the V gene TRBV9, with a possible D match to TRBD2 (6 bases). Per germline, CDR1 SGDLS and CDR2 YYNGEE. V lost 4 bases, J lost 0 bases, and 14 bases lay in between. The CDR3 spans 16 residues. The CDR3 DNA follows: TGTGCCAGCAGCCCGGGACTCCTGAGCTCCTACAATGAGCAGTTCTTC. Encoded protein: CASSPGLLSSYNEQFF.

CDR3 residues: CSVDRSNTEAFF. CDR3 in DNA: TGCAGCGTTGATCGCAGCAACACTGAAGCTTTCTTT. The gene calls are TRBV29-1 and TRBJ1-1; D is ambiguous. The CDR3 is 12 amino acids. In germline, CDR1 is SQVTM, CDR2 ANQGSEA. Trimming left V 3 bases short and J 2 bases short, with 7 bases between.

V and J are TRBV27 and TRBJ2-1; 7 bases line up with TRBD1. Unmatched junction bases numbered 8, after V lost 6 bases and J lost 0 bases. This CDR3 region has 16 residues. Germline V gene lookup returns CDR1 MNHEY and CDR2 SMNVEV (reference sequence). CDR3 DNA sequence: TGTGCCAGCAGAAAGACAGGGCAGAACTCCTACAATGAGCAGTTCTTC. Protein: CASRKTGQNSYNEQFF.

V and J are TRBV30 and TRBJ2-7; 8 positions agree with TRBD1. The CDR3 length is 14 residues. Trimming at V came to 0 bases and at J to 5 bases, leaving 6 bases not matched to a gene. Germline loops: CDR1 GTSNPN, CDR2 SVGIG (reference sequence). The CDR3 protein is CAWSVRQGYDEQYF. In DNA, the CDR3 is TGTGCCTGGAGTGTACGACAGGGGTACGACGAGCAGTACTTC. The complete variable domain, with remaining parts taken from reference TRBV30 and TRBJ2-7, reads SQTIHQWPATLVQPVGSPLSLECTVEGTSNPNLYWYRQAAGRGLQLLFYSVGIGQISSEVPQNLSASRPQDRQFILSSKKLLLSDSGFYLCAWSVRQGYDEQYFGPGTRLTVT.